Presented here are 12 T cell receptor beta chains from one specimen sequenced in a study of blood T cell repertoires in COVID-19. Clones were sequenced by immunoSEQ multiplex PCR, and TCRdb holds only the in-frame ones, with some missing. The table lists 100,000 to 150,000 clones, 81% of them singletons. Sample: peripheral blood. These receptor sequences come from a man aged 25-45 years with COVID-19, enrolled during active disease.

This clone was seen once. The rearrangement uses TRBV3-1 (or the pseudogene TRBV3-2) and TRBJ2-7, with 10 nucleotides matching TRBD2. The CDR3 is 14 amino acids. V lost 6 bases and J lost 5; bases outside the gene matches: 7. Germline V gives CDR1 LGHDT, CDR2 YNNKEL (reference sequence). The CDR3 DNA reads as TGTGCCAGCAGAAGGACTAGCGGCATCGACGAGCAGTACTTC. Its translation is CASRRTSGIDEQYF.

The chain recombines TRBV19 with TRBJ1-1; possibly TRBD1 for D (5 bases). The CDR3 is 12 residues long. Trimming took 4 bases from V and 8 from J, leaving 11 bases between them. Germline loops: CDR1 LNHDA, CDR2 SQIVND (reference sequence). CDR3 sequence: CASSTAGGEAFF. CDR3 nucleotide sequence: TGTGCCAGTAGTACCGCCGGGGGGGAAGCTTTCTTT.

This clone appeared a few times. The V gene is TRBV28, the J gene TRBJ2-7, with a possible D match to TRBD1 (6 bases). V lost 5 bases and J lost 0, with 11 bases in between. Per germline, CDR1 MDHEN and CDR2 SYDVKM. The CDR3 covers 14 residues. The DNA of the CDR3 is TGTGCCAGCAGTCCGCCGGACAGCTCCTACGAGCAGTACTTC. Its protein is CASSPPDSSYEQYF.

This chain connects TRBV2 to TRBJ1-2, with no clear D. The CDR3 runs to 11 residues. Germline CDR1 SNHLY, CDR2 FYNNEI. Trimming took 4 bases from V and 5 from J, leaving 5 bases between them. Here the CDR3 DNA reads TGTGCCAGCAGTGTACAGTATGGCTACACCTTC. Its protein is CASSVQYGYTF.

V gene TRBV9 combines with J gene TRBJ2-3, with D unresolved. The CDR3 is 12 residues long. With 1 base removed from V and 3 bases from J, the gap between germline ends came to 3 bases. The germline gives CDR1 SGDLS, CDR2 YYNGEE. The CDR3 region has the DNA TGTGCCAGCAGCGTATCTACAGATACGCAGTATTTT. As protein: CASSVSTDTQYF.

The V call is TRBV3-1 (or the pseudogene TRBV3-2), the J call TRBJ2-3; possibly TRBD2 for D (6 bases). V lost 3 bases and J 3 bases, leaving 16 bases between the germline ends. The CDR3 has 16 residues. Germline lookup yields CDR1 LGHDT and CDR2 YNNKEL (reference sequence). In DNA, the CDR3 is TGTGCCAGCAGCCAGGGAGCTAGCGTCATGACAGATACGCAGTATTTT. Translated, it gives CASSQGASVMTDTQYF.

The rearrangement joins TRBV28 to TRBJ1-4; D is unresolved. In germline, CDR1 is MDHEN, CDR2 SYDVKM. The CDR3 is made up of 12 amino acids. Between the trimmed V and J ends, which lost 4 bases and 7 bases, there was a span of 7 bases. The CDR3 is CASSYSTEKLFF. CDR3 nucleotide sequence: TGTGCCAGCAGTTACAGTACTGAAAAACTGTTTTTT.

The V and J genes are TRBV11-3 and TRBJ2-2, with D perhaps TRBD1 (6 bases). Per the germline V gene, CDR1 is SGHNT and CDR2 is YENEEA. The CDR3 runs to 15 residues. Trimming left V 4 bases short and J 4 bases short, with 13 bases between. CDR3 bases: TGTGCCAGCAGCTACCTACAGGGAGCCACCGGGGAGCTGTTTTTT. Translated: CASSYLQGATGELFF. The entire variable domain, with the rest obtained from reference TRBV11-3 and TRBJ2-2, is as follows: EAGVVQSPRYKIIEKKQPVAFWCNPISGHNTLYWYLQNLGQGPELLIRYENEEAVDDSQLPKDRFSAERLKGVDSTLKIQPAELGDSAVYLCASSYLQGATGELFFGEGSRLTVL.

The genes are TRBV11-1 and TRBJ2-5; D is unresolved. The germline gives CDR1 SGHAT, CDR2 FQDESV (reference sequence). Trimming pared 4 bases from V and 4 bases from J, leaving 7 bases between. The CDR3 length is 12 residues. CDR3: CASSSRLETQYF. DNA of the CDR3: TGTGCCAGCAGCTCCCGTCTAGAGACCCAGTACTTC.

The chain is built from TRBV5-1 and TRBJ1-5, with D tentatively TRBD1 (5 bases). CDR1 is SGHRS, CDR2 YFSETQ, per germline. CDR3 length: 14 amino acids. V was cut by 0 bases and J by 5 bases, with 9 bases left in between. The CDR3 loop reads CASSLGGGDQPQHF. The CDR3 nucleotides read TGCGCCAGCAGCTTGGGCGGGGGGGATCAGCCCCAGCATTTT.

This clone has ten or more counts. The rearrangement joins TRBV6-4 to TRBJ2-2; TRBD2 matches 8 bases. The V segment lost 3 bases and the J segment 3 bases; nucleotides outside the gene matches: 0. Germline CDR1 and CDR2: MRHNA and SNTAGT. The CDR3 spans 14 residues. The CDR3 nucleotides are TGTGCCAGCAGTGAGACTAGCGACACCGGGGAGCTGTTTTTT. It codes for CASSETSDTGELFF.

J is TRBJ2-7 and V is TRBV6-6; D is possibly TRBD1 (6 bases). The germline V and J ends were trimmed by 1 base and 2 bases, with 15 bases remaining between them. CDR3 length: 16 residues. CDR1 is MNHNY, CDR2 SVGAGI, per germline (reference sequence). This CDR3 is CASSYFRVDSTYEQYF. CDR3 in DNA: TGTGCCAGCAGTTACTTCCGGGTGGACAGTACCTACGAGCAGTACTTC.